The T cell receptor (beta chain) described here comes from a study of blood T cell repertoires in COVID-19. Study summary: Material from acute and convalescent COVID-19 was sourced from the United States, Italy and Spain. Sample material is recorded as cDNA or gDNA derived from T cells, B-cell-depleted T cells, or PBMCs.

The CDR3 spans 14 residues. The V and J ends lost 2 bases and 5 bases respectively, with 12 bases between them. Germline V gives CDR1 MNHEY, CDR2 SVGAGI. In the source study's methods: Estimates of nucleated cell counts were drawn from the amplification of reference gene primers. Sequencing was performed with immunoSEQ multiplex PCR; in TCRdb, only in-frame clones are kept and a portion is missing. That table gives V, J and clone size, and the DNA gave D and trimming. The sample shows some 160,000 clones, more than 65% of them seen only once. What was sequenced was peripheral blood. The rearrangement links TRBV6-5 to TRBJ2-5, with D possibly being TRBD1 (6 bases). The sequence came from a man aged 55 to 69 with acute or convalescent COVID-19. CDR3 nucleotides: TGTGCCAGCAGTTACAGCGGACAGAGGGAGACCCAGTACTTC. The encoded protein is CASSYSGQRETQYF.